This TCR beta chain emerged from a study of T cell responses to AZD1222 COVID-19 vaccine. Study-level background: Second-dose timings of about 4 or about 12 weeks were pooled. Points from the study as a whole: In the spike-specific TCR repertoire, nearly half reportedly target unmutated variant regions. Clonal diversity was possibly underestimated; the donors were predominantly white British and more often female.

TCRdb keeps only in-frame clones here, not all; method: immunoSEQ multiplex PCR. Among about 30,000 clones listed, roughly 89% were seen once. About this clone: Its antigen is still unknown.

Germline V gene data show CDR1 as LNHDA and CDR2 as SQIVND (reference sequence). This CDR3 is 15 amino acids long. V lost 8 bases and J lost 0; bases outside the gene matches: 1. The TCR originated in an adult in good health. The sequencing used peripheral blood, collected on day 0 of AZD1222 vaccination. This chain joins TRBV19 and TRBJ1-6, with 10 bases identical to TRBD1. CDR3 nucleotides: TGTGCCAGTGGACAGGGGGACTCCTATAATTCACCCCTCCACTTT. Its translation: CASGQGDSYNSPLHF.